The 24 T cell receptor beta chains below come from one sample, sequenced in a study of blood T cell repertoires in COVID-19. Assay: immunoSEQ multiplex PCR; the TCRdb copy retains only in-frame clones and omits some. The table shows about 220,000 clones, with about 88% occurring only once. Input material: PBMCs or T cells enriched from blood (not recorded which). The receptor set was obtained from a woman in her twenties or thirties who had recovered from COVID-19.

This clone appeared a single time. The rearrangement joins TRBV19 to TRBJ1-2; D possibly corresponds to TRBD1 (5 bases). Trimming stripped 11 bases from V and 3 bases from J, with 19 bases between. The germline V gene has CDR1 LNHDA and CDR2 SQIVND (reference sequence). The CDR3 has 14 residues. CDR3 coding DNA: TGTGCCTCAACGACAGCCGGACGAGACTATGGCTACACCTTC. It is translated as CASTTAGRDYGYTF.

The rearrangement joins TRBV11-3 to TRBJ1-1, with D uncertain. The CDR3 length is 14 residues. V was trimmed by 1 base and J by 3 bases, leaving 9 bases between them. CDR1 SGHNT and CDR2 YENEEA come from the germline V gene. DNA for the CDR3: TGTGCCAGCAGCTTAGGCCCGGTCGACACTGAAGCTTTCTTT. Its protein is CASSLGPVDTEAFF.

The rearrangement uses TRBV5-1 and TRBJ2-1; no firm D call. Trimming took 5 bases from V and 7 from J, leaving 13 bases between them. Germline V gene data show CDR1 as SGHRS and CDR2 as YFSETQ. CDR3 length equals 13 residues. CDR3 DNA: TGCGCCAGCAGTATGGGCCTCCGAAATGAGCAGTTCTTC. Translating it yields CASSMGLRNEQFF.

The gene calls are TRBV6-2 or TRBV6-3 and TRBJ2-2; the D gene is possibly TRBD2 (7 bases). The CDR3 is made up of 17 amino acids. Trimming left V 0 bases short and J 6 bases short, with 17 bases between. CDR1 is MNHEY and CDR2 is SVGEGT in the germline V gene. DNA for the CDR3: TGTGCCAGCAGTTACTCGACAAGGCGGGGGCGTTCCGGGGAGCTGTTTTTT. Its translation is CASSYSTRRGRSGELFF.

This sequence joins TRBV6-2 or TRBV6-3 and TRBJ2-3, with 7 nucleotides matching TRBD1. Germline V gene data show CDR1 as MNHEY and CDR2 as SVGEGT. V lost 2 bases and J lost 3; bases outside the gene matches: 14. This CDR3 has 18 amino acids. This chain's CDR3 is CASSYHRGAVEITDTQYF. CDR3 sequence (DNA): TGTGCCAGCAGTTACCACAGGGGAGCGGTAGAGATTACAGATACGCAGTATTTT.

The rearrangement joins TRBV29-1 to TRBJ2-5; 8 bases match TRBD1. Trimming at V came to 4 bases and at J to 4 bases, leaving 8 bases not matched to a gene. The CDR3 loop spans 14 amino acids. Germline loops: CDR1 SQVTM, CDR2 ANQGSEA. The CDR3 DNA reads as TGCAGCGTTGTAGAGCAGGGGGCTTCAGAGACCCAGTACTTC. Translation: CSVVEQGASETQYF.

The rearrangement uses TRBV10-3 and TRBJ1-6; D may be TRBD1 (6 bases). The CDR3 consists of 16 residues. V was shortened by 1 base and J by 8 bases, with 15 bases between the two germline ends. Germline CDR1 is ENHRY and CDR2 is SYGVKD. The CDR3 protein is CAISEWPGDLYSPLHF. The CDR3 DNA reads as TGTGCCATCAGTGAGTGGCCAGGGGATCTCTATTCACCCCTCCACTTT.

This chain uses TRBV24-1 with TRBJ2-1; D is ambiguous. Germline lookup yields CDR1 KGHDR and CDR2 SFDVKD. Deletions cut 2 bases from V and 0 bases from J, with 7 bases between. The CDR3 sequence is 15 residues long. CDR3 sequence (DNA): TGTGCCACCAGTGATTGGAACAGCTCCTACAATGAGCAGTTCTTC. It specifies CATSDWNSSYNEQFF.

The chain couples TRBV9 to TRBJ2-7, with a tentative D call TRBD2 (6 bases). Trimming took 1 base from V and 2 from J, leaving 13 bases between them. The CDR3 contains 15 residues. Germline V gene data show CDR1 as SGDLS and CDR2 as YYNGEE. CDR3 nucleotides: TGTGCCAGCAGCGTAAGTGGAGGGAGCACCTACGAGCAGTACTTC. It encodes CASSVSGGSTYEQYF.

The V and J genes are TRBV29-1 and TRBJ2-1, with TRBD2 as a possible D gene (6 bases). The V gene lost 7 bases and the J gene lost 2 bases, with 12 bases spanning the gap. CDR1 SQVTM and CDR2 ANQGSEA come from the germline V gene. The length of the CDR3 is 13 residues. The CDR3 DNA sequence: TGCAGCGCACCCGGGACTGCCTACAATGAGCAGTTCTTC. It encodes CSAPGTAYNEQFF.

The CDR3 nucleotides are TGCGCCAGCAGCGTGGTAACAAGGGGGTCGGCTTTCTTT. This encodes CASSVVTRGSAFF. V is TRBV4-3 and J is TRBJ1-1, with a weak D call TRBD1 (6 bases). The germline gives CDR1 LGHNA, CDR2 YSLEER. V lost 5 bases and J 11 bases, leaving 18 bases between the germline ends. This CDR3 is 13 amino acids long.

This sequence joins TRBV3-1 (or the pseudogene TRBV3-2) and TRBJ2-7, with 7 bases lining up with TRBD1. CDR1 and CDR2 (germline): LGHDT, YNNKEL (reference sequence). The CDR3 runs to 14 residues. J was trimmed by 5 bases and V by 5 bases; bases with no gene match: 9. The CDR3 sequence: CASSRGTEAHEQYF. DNA of the CDR3: TGTGCCAGCAGCAGAGGGACAGAGGCCCACGAGCAGTACTTC.

The V and J genes are TRBV15 and TRBJ1-2; 7 bases are shared with TRBD1. V lost 0 bases to trimming and J lost 6 bases; unmatched junction nucleotides: 4. Germline V gene lookup returns CDR1 LNHNV and CDR2 YYDKDF (reference sequence). The CDR3 loop spans 14 amino acids. CDR3 sequence reads: CATSRDRTGDGYTF. In DNA, the CDR3 is TGTGCCACCAGCAGAGACCGGACAGGAGATGGCTACACCTTC.

The chain uses TRBV27 and TRBJ1-5, with unresolved D. V gave up 0 bases and J gave up 5 bases, with 17 bases separating them. Germline V gene lookup returns CDR1 MNHEY and CDR2 SMNVEV (reference sequence). This CDR3 is built from 17 residues. The CDR3 coding sequence is TGTGCCAGCAGTTTATCGAGGGAGTGGGGTAAGGATCAGCCCCAGCATTTT. As protein: CASSLSREWGKDQPQHF.

CDR3 residues: CASHGAVDTEAFF. CDR3 sequence (DNA): TGTGCCAGCCATGGGGCAGTCGACACTGAAGCTTTCTTT. The chain recombines TRBV7-9 with TRBJ1-1; D is possibly TRBD1 (5 bases). This CDR3 contains 13 residues. The ends were cut back, 8 bases at V and 3 bases at J, with 13 bases in the middle. Per the germline V gene, CDR1 is SEHNR and CDR2 is FQNEAQ (reference sequence).

The V and J genes are TRBV10-3 and TRBJ1-6; D is undetermined. V was pared by 10 bases and J by 3 bases, with 10 bases between. This CDR3 contains 13 residues. In germline, CDR1 is ENHRY, CDR2 SYGVKD. The CDR3 here is CASTESYNSPLHF. CDR3 DNA sequence: TGTGCCAGTACCGAGAGCTATAATTCACCCCTCCACTTT.

The chain uses TRBV7-2 and TRBJ2-5; 11 bases match TRBD2. The CDR3 sequence is 15 residues long. V lost 5 bases to trimming and J lost 2 bases; unmatched junction nucleotides: 4. The germline gives CDR1 SGHTA, CDR2 FQGNSA. CDR3: CASSTRTSGQETQYF. For the CDR3, the DNA is TGTGCCAGCAGCACCCGGACTAGCGGGCAAGAGACCCAGTACTTC.

The V and J genes are TRBV7-9 and TRBJ1-1; D not certain. Germline V gives CDR1 SEHNR, CDR2 FQNEAQ (reference sequence). The CDR3 spans 14 residues. The ends were cut back, 2 bases at V and 2 bases at J, with 9 bases in the middle. The CDR3 is CASSLRRGNTEAFF. The CDR3 coding sequence is TGTGCCAGCAGCTTACGGAGAGGCAACACTGAAGCTTTCTTT.

The chain couples TRBV2 to TRBJ2-4, with 11 bases matching TRBD1. The CDR3 contains 20 residues. The junction had 12 bases not matched to a gene; V was cut back by 2 bases and J by 0 bases. In germline, CDR1 is SNHLY, CDR2 FYNNEI. CDR3 bases: TGTGCCAGCAGTGAACCGTCGGGGACAGGGGGGTATATAGCCAAAAACATTCAGTACTTC. Protein product: CASSEPSGTGGYIAKNIQYF.

This sequence joins TRBV3-1 (or the pseudogene TRBV3-2) and TRBJ2-3; tentatively, D is TRBD2 (6 bases). Germline CDR1 LGHDT, CDR2 YNNKEL (reference sequence). Trimming cost V 0 bases and J 1 base, with 17 bases left between them. The CDR3 has 18 residues. The CDR3 nucleotides are TGTGCCAGCAGCCAAGATCATAGTAGCAAGCGGGGCACAGATACGCAGTATTTT. Its protein product is CASSQDHSSKRGTDTQYF.

The CDR3 region has the DNA TGTGCCAGCAGTGATGAGACAGGGGGCGGGTATGGCTACACCTTC. This encodes CASSDETGGGYGYTF. The rearrangement links TRBV2 to TRBJ1-2, with TRBD1 matching over 10 bases. CDR3 length: 15 amino acids. In germline, CDR1 is SNHLY, CDR2 FYNNEI. V lost 3 bases and J lost 5; bases outside the gene matches: 6.

This clone was counted once. Here the CDR3 reads CASSFGLAEHNEQFF. The DNA for the CDR3 is TGTGCCAGCAGCTTTGGACTAGCGGAACACAATGAGCAGTTCTTC. V gene TRBV7-2 combines with J gene TRBJ2-1, with 10 bases lining up with TRBD2. Germline-derived CDR1 and CDR2 are SGHTA and FQGNSA. V shed 3 bases and J 5 bases; nucleotides not matched to a gene: 4. CDR3 length equals 15 residues.

Here the CDR3 DNA reads TGTGCCAGCAGTTACTTCTTTAGCCGGGACGAGCAGTACTTC. Translation: CASSYFFSRDEQYF. V is TRBV6-2 or TRBV6-3 and J is TRBJ2-7; D gene uncertain. The CDR3 sequence is 14 residues long. Germline CDR1 reads MNHEY; CDR2 reads SVGEGT. V shed 1 base and J shed 5 bases, with 12 bases lying between them.

The chain links TRBV7-9 to TRBJ2-2, with TRBD1 identical over 7 bases. The germline V gene has CDR1 SEHNR and CDR2 FQNEAQ (reference sequence). V gave up 5 bases and J gave up 5 bases; unmatched junction bases: 8. CDR3 size: 15 residues. CDR3 in DNA: TGTGCCAGCAGCCTACGGGACAGTTTAACCGGGGAGCTGTTTTTT. Translation gives CASSLRDSLTGELFF.